A selection of T cell receptor beta chains follows, all from one sample in a study of blood T cell repertoires in COVID-19. Method: immunoSEQ multiplex PCR; TCRdb's copy keeps in-frame clones and lacks some. The data show roughly 50,000 clones, with more than 70% seen just once and over 15% held by the top ten. Source material: peripheral blood. The receptor set was obtained from a human donor in a cohort sampled during active COVID-19. Each CDR3 is given with its conserved first and last residue. The D gene is left open where the match is weak. Clone size is stated in some rows and not others, as once, few, many or a class when expanded.

D gene: .
V gene: TRBV7-2
clone size: .
J gene: TRBJ1-3
CDR3 protein: CASSRVGDSGNTIYF
CDR3 DNA: TGTGCCAGCAGCCGGGTCGGGGATTCTGGAAACACCATATATTTT

D gene: .
V gene: TRBV9
clone size: once
J gene: TRBJ2-7
CDR3 protein: CASSPGELASYEQYF
CDR3 DNA: TGTGCCAGCAGCCCGGGGGAGCTAGCTTCCTACGAGCAGTACTTC

D gene: TRBD2
V gene: TRBV7-9
clone size: .
J gene: TRBJ2-5
CDR3 protein: CASRHAGSFSGKETQYF
CDR3 DNA: TGTGCCAGCAGACACGCCGGGAGCTTTAGCGGGAAAGAGACCCAGTACTTC

D gene: TRBD2
V gene: TRBV5-1
clone size: .
J gene: TRBJ2-1
CDR3 protein: CASSLVPSGGLLYNEQFF
CDR3 DNA: TGCGCCAGCAGCTTGGTCCCTAGCGGGGGGCTGCTTTACAATGAGCAGTTCTTC

D gene: .
V gene: TRBV5-4
clone size: .
J gene: TRBJ2-7
CDR3 protein: CASSLDLSYEQYF
CDR3 DNA: TGTGCCAGCAGCTTGGATCTCTCCTACGAGCAGTACTTC

D gene: .
V gene: TRBV9
clone size: .
J gene: TRBJ1-1
CDR3 protein: CASSVGGNGYAFF
CDR3 DNA: TGTGCCAGCAGCGTAGGAGGAAACGGGTATGCTTTCTTT

D gene: .
V gene: TRBV12-3/TRBV12-4
clone size: once
J gene: TRBJ2-7
CDR3 protein: CASSFGWEQYF
CDR3 DNA: TGTGCCAGCAGTTTCGGGTGGGAGCAGTACTTC

D gene: .
V gene: TRBV7-2
clone size: .
J gene: TRBJ2-5
CDR3 protein: CASSPQTGWRETQYF
CDR3 DNA: TGTGCCAGCAGCCCCCAAACGGGGTGGAGAGAGACCCAGTACTTC

D gene: .
V gene: TRBV11-3
clone size: .
J gene: TRBJ1-5
CDR3 protein: CASSSRTELNQPQHF
CDR3 DNA: TGTGCCAGCAGCTCCAGGACAGAACTCAATCAGCCCCAGCATTTT

D gene: .
V gene: TRBV2
clone size: .
J gene: TRBJ1-2
CDR3 protein: CASRREDYGYTF
CDR3 DNA: TGTGCCAGCAGAAGAGAAGACTATGGCTACACCTTC

D gene: .
V gene: TRBV9
clone size: .
J gene: TRBJ2-3
CDR3 protein: CASSPRTVPTDTQYF
CDR3 DNA: TGTGCCAGCAGCCCAAGGACTGTTCCCACAGATACGCAGTATTTT

D gene: .
V gene: TRBV5-1
clone size: .
J gene: TRBJ2-7
CDR3 protein: CASHEVQGEQYF
CDR3 DNA: TGCGCCAGCCACGAGGTTCAGGGCGAGCAGTACTTC

D gene: TRBD2
V gene: TRBV29-1
clone size: few
J gene: TRBJ2-3
CDR3 protein: CSVGSLAGAREDTQYF
CDR3 DNA: TGCAGCGTTGGGTCCTTAGCGGGGGCTCGTGAAGATACGCAGTATTTT

D gene: .
V gene: TRBV27
clone size: .
J gene: TRBJ1-4
CDR3 protein: CASSSPSEKLFF
CDR3 DNA: TGTGCCAGCAGCTCCCCCAGTGAAAAACTGTTTTTT

D gene: TRBD2
V gene: TRBV2
clone size: .
J gene: TRBJ2-7
CDR3 protein: CASSAERGGPEQYF
CDR3 DNA: TGTGCCAGCAGCGCGGAGCGGGGGGGTCCCGAGCAGTACTTC

D gene: .
V gene: TRBV11-2
clone size: .
J gene: TRBJ1-4
CDR3 protein: CASSLRGGDHEKLFF
CDR3 DNA: TGTGCCAGCAGCTTAAGGGGGGGCGATCATGAAAAACTGTTTTTT

D gene: .
V gene: TRBV6-2/TRBV6-3
clone size: .
J gene: TRBJ1-4
CDR3 protein: CASSSRGRGEKLFF
CDR3 DNA: TGTGCCAGCAGTTCCCGCGGACGGGGTGAAAAACTGTTTTTT

D gene: TRBD1
V gene: TRBV5-6
clone size: .
J gene: TRBJ2-2
CDR3 protein: CASSFPGQGGGELFF
CDR3 DNA: TGTGCCAGCAGCTTCCCAGGACAGGGGGGAGGGGAGCTGTTTTTT

D gene: TRBD1
V gene: TRBV6-5
clone size: .
J gene: TRBJ1-4
CDR3 protein: CASSYSGQGWEKLFF
CDR3 DNA: TGTGCCAGCAGTTACTCCGGACAGGGCTGGGAAAAACTGTTTTTT

D gene: .
V gene: TRBV27
clone size: .
J gene: TRBJ1-6
CDR3 protein: CASSLDWGGSYNSPLHF
CDR3 DNA: TGTGCCAGCAGTTTAGACTGGGGGGGCTCCTATAATTCACCCCTCCACTTT

D gene: .
V gene: TRBV6-2/TRBV6-3
clone size: .
J gene: TRBJ2-3
CDR3 protein: CASSPGVTDTQYF
CDR3 DNA: TGTGCCAGCAGCCCCGGGGTTACAGATACGCAGTATTTT

D gene: .
V gene: TRBV5-4
clone size: .
J gene: TRBJ2-5
CDR3 protein: CASIKQGGETQYF
CDR3 DNA: TGTGCCAGCATCAAACAGGGGGGGGAGACCCAGTACTTC

D gene: .
V gene: TRBV11-2
clone size: .
J gene: TRBJ2-3
CDR3 protein: CASSPGLGTDTQYF
CDR3 DNA: TGTGCCAGCAGCCCGGGACTGGGCACAGATACGCAGTATTTT

D gene: .
V gene: TRBV12-3/TRBV12-4
clone size: .
J gene: TRBJ2-2
CDR3 protein: CASRTNTGELFF
CDR3 DNA: TGTGCCAGCAGGACTAACACCGGGGAGCTGTTTTTT

D gene: TRBD2
V gene: TRBV19
clone size: .
J gene: TRBJ2-1
CDR3 protein: CASSRSGGVNEQFF
CDR3 DNA: TGTGCCAGTAGTAGGAGCGGGGGGGTCAATGAGCAGTTCTTC

D gene: .
V gene: TRBV5-1
clone size: .
J gene: TRBJ2-7
CDR3 protein: CASSLAQTGAYEQYF
CDR3 DNA: TGCGCCAGCAGCTTGGCCCAGACAGGAGCCTACGAGCAGTACTTC

D gene: .
V gene: TRBV7-9
clone size: .
J gene: TRBJ1-4
CDR3 protein: CASSLDRLNEKLFF
CDR3 DNA: TGTGCCAGCAGCTTAGACAGGTTAAATGAAAAACTGTTTTTT

D gene: .
V gene: TRBV5-5
clone size: .
J gene: TRBJ1-4
CDR3 protein: CASSWRANEKLFF
CDR3 DNA: TGTGCCAGCAGCTGGCGGGCTAATGAAAAACTGTTTTTT

D gene: TRBD1
V gene: TRBV6-5
clone size: .
J gene: TRBJ2-4
CDR3 protein: CASSSGQVLAKNIQYF
CDR3 DNA: TGTGCCAGCAGTTCCGGACAGGTACTAGCCAAAAACATTCAGTACTTC

D gene: TRBD2
V gene: TRBV6-7
clone size: .
J gene: TRBJ2-1
CDR3 protein: CASSLGETSWGSSSYNEQFF
CDR3 DNA: TGTGCCAGCAGTCTCGGAGAGACTAGCTGGGGGTCAAGCTCCTACAATGAGCAGTTCTTC

D gene: .
V gene: TRBV30
clone size: .
J gene: TRBJ1-2
CDR3 protein: CAWYSYGYTF
CDR3 DNA: TGTGCCTGGTATAGCTATGGCTACACCTTC

D gene: TRBD2
V gene: TRBV30
clone size: .
J gene: TRBJ2-5
CDR3 protein: CAWSKRLAGPQETQYF
CDR3 DNA: TGTGCCTGGAGCAAGAGACTAGCGGGCCCACAAGAGACCCAGTACTTC

D gene: .
V gene: TRBV6-5
clone size: .
J gene: TRBJ1-1
CDR3 protein: CASSPGQIRGTEAFF
CDR3 DNA: TGTGCCAGCAGTCCCGGACAGATTAGAGGGACTGAAGCTTTCTTT

D gene: .
V gene: TRBV6-5
clone size: .
J gene: TRBJ1-1
CDR3 protein: CASSYFIGGQGSEAFF
CDR3 DNA: TGTGCCAGCAGTTACTTTATCGGGGGGCAAGGGTCTGAAGCTTTCTTT

D gene: TRBD1
V gene: TRBV5-1
clone size: few
J gene: TRBJ1-2
CDR3 protein: CASRQGMVGGYTF
CDR3 DNA: TGCGCCAGCAGACAGGGGATGGTTGGAGGCTACACCTTC

D gene: .
V gene: TRBV28
clone size: .
J gene: TRBJ1-1
CDR3 protein: CASRTVGSEAFF
CDR3 DNA: TGTGCCAGCAGGACGGTCGGGTCTGAAGCTTTCTTT

D gene: TRBD1
V gene: TRBV7-2
clone size: .
J gene: TRBJ2-5
CDR3 protein: CASTLGTGSKTQYF
CDR3 DNA: TGTGCCAGCACCTTGGGGACAGGGAGTAAGACCCAGTACTTC

D gene: TRBD1
V gene: TRBV6-6
clone size: .
J gene: TRBJ2-7
CDR3 protein: CASSYRQGAGEQYF
CDR3 DNA: TGTGCCAGCAGTTATAGACAGGGGGCTGGCGAGCAGTACTTC

D gene: .
V gene: TRBV7-2
clone size: once
J gene: TRBJ2-7
CDR3 protein: CASSFRENYEQYF
CDR3 DNA: TGTGCCAGCAGCTTCCGGGAGAACTACGAGCAGTACTTC

D gene: .
V gene: TRBV12-3/TRBV12-4
clone size: .
J gene: TRBJ1-1
CDR3 protein: CASSFGRNKAFF
CDR3 DNA: TGTGCCAGCAGTTTTGGGAGGAACAAAGCTTTCTTT

D gene: TRBD2
V gene: TRBV7-3
clone size: .
J gene: TRBJ2-3
CDR3 protein: CASSLSPAGARTDTQYF
CDR3 DNA: TGTGCCAGCAGCTTAAGTCCAGCGGGGGCCCGCACAGATACGCAGTATTTT

D gene: .
V gene: TRBV7-6
clone size: .
J gene: TRBJ2-7
CDR3 protein: CASSSLAGRFYEQYF
CDR3 DNA: TGTGCCAGCAGCAGTTTAGCAGGGCGTTTCTACGAGCAGTACTTC

D gene: .
V gene: TRBV9
clone size: .
J gene: TRBJ1-2
CDR3 protein: CASTPPTGIGYGYTF
CDR3 DNA: TGTGCCAGCACCCCCCCAACAGGGATAGGGTATGGCTACACCTTC

D gene: TRBD1
V gene: TRBV5-5
clone size: .
J gene: TRBJ2-5
CDR3 protein: CASSFGDRKETQYF
CDR3 DNA: TGTGCCAGCAGCTTCGGGGACAGAAAAGAGACCCAGTACTTC

D gene: .
V gene: TRBV11-3
clone size: few
J gene: TRBJ1-1
CDR3 protein: CASSLDYRGRARGAFF
CDR3 DNA: TGTGCCAGCAGCTTAGATTATCGTGGCAGGGCCCGAGGAGCTTTCTTT

D gene: TRBD1
V gene: TRBV28
clone size: .
J gene: TRBJ2-7
CDR3 protein: CASSSIQGPYEQYF
CDR3 DNA: TGTGCCAGCAGTTCGATACAGGGGCCCTACGAGCAGTACTTC

D gene: TRBD2
V gene: TRBV9
clone size: .
J gene: TRBJ2-1
CDR3 protein: CASSSSGDSYNEQFF
CDR3 DNA: TGTGCCAGCAGCTCTAGCGGGGATTCCTACAATGAGCAGTTCTTC

D gene: .
V gene: TRBV27
clone size: .
J gene: TRBJ1-1
CDR3 protein: CASTRGASGNTEAFF
CDR3 DNA: TGTGCCAGCACCCGGGGGGCCTCAGGGAACACTGAAGCTTTCTTT

D gene: .
V gene: TRBV19
clone size: .
J gene: TRBJ2-3
CDR3 protein: CASSPPGVGTDTQYF
CDR3 DNA: TGTGCCAGTAGTCCCCCAGGGGTAGGCACAGATACGCAGTATTTT

D gene: .
V gene: TRBV18
clone size: .
J gene: TRBJ2-2
CDR3 protein: CASSPPYGGANTGELFF
CDR3 DNA: TGTGCCAGCTCACCACCTTACGGGGGTGCGAACACCGGGGAGCTGTTTTTT

D gene: TRBD1
V gene: TRBV6-6
clone size: .
J gene: TRBJ1-1
CDR3 protein: CASRGDRLMNTEAFF
CDR3 DNA: TGTGCCAGCAGGGGGGACAGGTTAATGAACACTGAAGCTTTCTTT